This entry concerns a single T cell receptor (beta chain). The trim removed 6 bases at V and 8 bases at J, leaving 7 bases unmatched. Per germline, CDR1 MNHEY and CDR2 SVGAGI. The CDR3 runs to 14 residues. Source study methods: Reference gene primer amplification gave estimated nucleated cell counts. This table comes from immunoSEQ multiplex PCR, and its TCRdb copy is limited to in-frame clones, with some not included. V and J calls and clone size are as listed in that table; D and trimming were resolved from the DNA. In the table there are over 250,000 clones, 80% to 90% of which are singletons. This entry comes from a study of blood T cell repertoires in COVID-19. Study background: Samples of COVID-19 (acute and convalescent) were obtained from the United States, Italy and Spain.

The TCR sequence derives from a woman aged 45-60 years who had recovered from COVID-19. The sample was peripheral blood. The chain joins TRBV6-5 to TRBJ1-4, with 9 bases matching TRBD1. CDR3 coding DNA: TGTGCCAGCAGAAGACAGGGGGTGGGGGAAAAACTGTTTTTT. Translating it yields CASRRQGVGEKLFF.